The rows below give T cell receptor beta chains drawn from one sample of a study of T cells in Graves' hyperthyroidism and ophthalmopathy. TCRdb passed the multiplex PCR reads through MiXCR, listing each CDR3 protein once. The sample holds roughly 420,000 distinct CDR3 sequences, 15% to 18% seen once. The sample consisted of blood. The receptors were sampled from a woman under 30 with Graves' hyperthyroidism. Both conserved end residues are part of each CDR3. Each record gives: J gene, V gene, CDR3 protein.

>TRBJ2-7|TRBV5-4
CASRRGGDPGEQYF
>TRBJ1-2|TRBV6-4
CASSIDPGESGYTF
>TRBJ1-1|TRBV12-3/TRBV12-4
CASINSRVTEAFF
>TRBJ1-1|TRBV13
CASSLGQEGDTEAFF
>TRBJ1-3|TRBV24-1
CATSDARGETGNTIYF
>TRBJ2-6|TRBV19
CASNTGQGARSGANVLTF
>TRBJ2-7|TRBV19
CASTERLAGAYEQYF
>TRBJ2-7|TRBV11-2
CASSLATGPSSYEQYF
>TRBJ2-2|TRBV2
CASYGTNTGELFF
>TRBJ2-7|TRBV28
CASSITGGYSYEQYF